These T cell receptor beta chains were read from a single sample in a study of CD4+ T cells in melanoma. Method: immunoSEQ multiplex PCR; TCRdb's copy keeps in-frame clones and lacks some. The sample carries some 150,000 clones, roughly 91% recorded once. The receptors come from a human donor with melanoma. CDR3s include the opening cysteine and the closing phenylalanine or tryptophan. The order of the fields is V gene, clone size, D gene, J gene, CDR3 protein, CDR3 DNA. D genes are given only for firm matches. Expanded clones are given a class, and other clones once, few, many or no size at all.

V: TRBV6-6; size: few; D: NA; J: TRBJ1-1; CDR3: CASSFGTGGTFEAFF; DNA: TGTGCCAGCAGCTTCGGGACCGGAGGCACGTTCGAAGCTTTCTTT
V: TRBV2; size: NA; D: TRBD2; J: TRBJ2-5; CDR3: CASSDASGGQETQYF; DNA: TGTGCCAGCAGTGACGCCAGCGGGGGCCAAGAGACCCAGTACTTC
V: TRBV19; size: NA; D: TRBD1; J: TRBJ1-1; CDR3: CASSRPGQGLVSNTEAFF; DNA: TGTGCCAGTAGTAGACCGGGACAGGGGTTGGTTTCGAACACTGAAGCTTTCTTT
V: TRBV30; size: once; D: TRBD1; J: TRBJ2-7; CDR3: CAWSRSGQGSYEQYF; DNA: TGTGCCTGGAGTAGGAGCGGACAGGGTTCCTACGAGCAGTACTTC
V: TRBV10-3; size: NA; D: NA; J: TRBJ1-1; CDR3: CAITKTGSNTEAFF; DNA: TGTGCCATCACCAAGACAGGATCGAACACTGAAGCTTTCTTT
V: TRBV15; size: NA; D: NA; J: TRBJ1-2; CDR3: CATSAGSVSHHGYTF; DNA: TGTGCCACCAGCGCGGGATCGGTCAGCCACCATGGCTACACCTTC
V: TRBV5-1; size: NA; D: NA; J: TRBJ2-3; CDR3: CASSLWAATDTQYF; DNA: TGCGCCAGCAGCTTGTGGGCGGCCACAGATACGCAGTATTTT
V: TRBV5-4; size: NA; D: NA; J: TRBJ1-1; CDR3: CASSPTGRPNTEAFF; DNA: TGTGCCAGCAGCCCCACTGGACGGCCGAACACTGAAGCTTTCTTT
V: TRBV18; size: NA; D: NA; J: TRBJ1-1; CDR3: CASSTTDSWDAEAFF; DNA: TGTGCCAGCTCAACTACGGACTCCTGGGACGCTGAAGCTTTCTTT
V: TRBV9; size: NA; D: NA; J: TRBJ1-2; CDR3: CASSVVAGNYGYTF; DNA: TGTGCCAGCAGCGTAGTCGCGGGAAACTATGGCTACACCTTC
V: TRBV6-1; size: NA; D: TRBD1; J: TRBJ1-1; CDR3: CASSEFRGPEAFF; DNA: TGTGCCAGCAGTGAATTTAGGGGGCCTGAAGCTTTCTTT
V: TRBV19; size: NA; D: TRBD1; J: TRBJ1-2; CDR3: CASRISQGAPNYGYTF; DNA: TGTGCCAGTAGAATCTCACAGGGGGCACCTAACTATGGCTACACCTTC
V: TRBV11-2; size: NA; D: NA; J: TRBJ2-7; CDR3: CASRRDLGSYEQYF; DNA: TGTGCCAGCAGGAGGGATCTAGGTTCCTACGAGCAGTACTTC
V: TRBV4-1; size: NA; D: NA; J: TRBJ2-3; CDR3: CASSQDQQRTDTQYF; DNA: TGCGCCAGCAGCCAAGACCAGCAGCGCACAGATACGCAGTATTTT
V: TRBV7-8; size: NA; D: NA; J: TRBJ1-1; CDR3: CASSLTPGMGTEAFF; DNA: TGTGCCAGCAGCTTAACGCCGGGTATGGGTACTGAAGCTTTCTTT
V: TRBV7-2; size: NA; D: NA; J: TRBJ1-4; CDR3: CASSLGRSTWIEKLFF; DNA: TGTGCCAGCAGCTTAGGGCGGAGCACCTGGATTGAAAAACTGTTTTTT
V: TRBV5-1; size: NA; D: NA; J: TRBJ2-1; CDR3: CASSLEVTYNEQFF; DNA: TGCGCCAGCAGCTTGGAGGTAACCTACAATGAGCAGTTCTTC
V: TRBV5-4; size: once; D: NA; J: TRBJ2-5; CDR3: CASSLVGPRQETQYF; DNA: TGTGCCAGCAGCTTGGTGGGTCCCCGACAAGAGACCCAGTACTTC
V: TRBV18; size: once; D: NA; J: TRBJ1-4; CDR3: CASSERGIYEKLFF; DNA: TGTGCCAGCTCAGAAAGGGGGATTTATGAAAAACTGTTTTTT
V: TRBV7-2; size: NA; D: NA; J: TRBJ2-5; CDR3: CASSRSRAPQETQYF; DNA: TGTGCCAGCAGCCGAAGCAGGGCCCCTCAAGAGACCCAGTACTTC
V: TRBV11-2; size: NA; D: NA; J: TRBJ1-2; CDR3: CASRLAESSFYGYTF; DNA: TGTGCCAGCAGATTGGCAGAAAGCAGCTTCTATGGCTACACCTTC
V: TRBV11-2; size: NA; D: NA; J: TRBJ1-5; CDR3: CASSLDSGRAQPQHF; DNA: TGTGCCAGCAGCTTAGATTCGGGGAGGGCTCAGCCCCAGCATTTT
V: TRBV4-1; size: NA; D: NA; J: TRBJ1-3; CDR3: CASSQGQLLSGNTIYF; DNA: TGCGCCAGCAGCCAAGGTCAGCTCCTCTCTGGAAACACCATATATTTT
V: TRBV6-5; size: once; D: TRBD2; J: TRBJ2-1; CDR3: CASSSLASSYNEQFF; DNA: TGTGCCAGCAGCTCACTAGCGAGCTCCTACAATGAGCAGTTCTTC
V: TRBV6-5; size: once; D: NA; J: TRBJ2-6; CDR3: CASSYSPHSGANVLTF; DNA: TGTGCCAGCAGTTACTCACCGCACTCTGGGGCCAACGTCCTGACTTTC
V: TRBV5-1; size: once; D: TRBD2; J: TRBJ2-1; CDR3: CASSSSGGSYNEQFF; DNA: TGCGCCAGCAGCTCCAGCGGGGGCTCCTACAATGAGCAGTTCTTC
V: TRBV9; size: NA; D: NA; J: TRBJ2-5; CDR3: CASSVEGIEETQYF; DNA: TGTGCCAGCAGCGTAGAAGGTATCGAAGAGACCCAGTACTTC
V: TRBV6-5; size: NA; D: TRBD1; J: TRBJ1-2; CDR3: CASSYATGAGYGYTF; DNA: TGTGCCAGCAGTTACGCCACAGGGGCCGGCTATGGCTACACCTTC
V: TRBV9; size: NA; D: NA; J: TRBJ2-3; CDR3: CASSSRTFLADTQYF; DNA: TGTGCCAGCAGCTCTCGGACATTCCTAGCAGATACGCAGTATTTT
V: TRBV7-2; size: NA; D: NA; J: TRBJ2-5; CDR3: CASSPRVETQYF; DNA: TGTGCCAGCAGCCCGCGGGTAGAGACCCAGTACTTC
V: TRBV5-6; size: NA; D: NA; J: TRBJ2-3; CDR3: CASSLLPRTDTQYF; DNA: TGTGCCAGCAGCTTGCTCCCCCGCACAGATACGCAGTATTTT
V: TRBV6-1; size: NA; D: NA; J: TRBJ1-1; CDR3: CASSETMIGLGTEAFF; DNA: TGTGCCAGCAGTGAAACGATGATAGGGTTGGGCACTGAAGCTTTCTTT
V: TRBV19; size: NA; D: NA; J: TRBJ1-1; CDR3: CASMLSGSTEAFF; DNA: TGTGCCAGTATGCTTAGCGGTAGCACTGAAGCTTTCTTT
V: TRBV7-3; size: NA; D: NA; J: TRBJ2-2; CDR3: CASSPRGGPTGELFF; DNA: TGTGCCAGCAGTCCTAGAGGGGGGCCCACCGGGGAGCTGTTTTTT
V: TRBV5-5; size: NA; D: NA; J: TRBJ1-4; CDR3: CASSLSGYPDEKLFF; DNA: TGTGCCAGCAGCTTGTCGGGGTACCCGGATGAAAAACTGTTTTTT
V: TRBV5-1; size: NA; D: NA; J: TRBJ1-1; CDR3: CASSSLTQNTEAFF; DNA: TGCGCCAGCAGCTCACTCACTCAGAACACTGAAGCTTTCTTT
V: TRBV7-8; size: NA; D: NA; J: TRBJ2-3; CDR3: CASSRPPLDTQYF; DNA: TGTGCCAGCAGCCGCCCCCCTCTGGATACGCAGTATTTT
V: TRBV9; size: NA; D: NA; J: TRBJ2-5; CDR3: CASSVGGESATQYF; DNA: TGTGCCAGCAGCGTAGGAGGGGAGAGTGCGACCCAGTACTTC
V: TRBV5-1; size: NA; D: NA; J: TRBJ2-7; CDR3: CASSSPGIHEQYF; DNA: TGCGCCAGCAGCTCGCCGGGGATTCACGAGCAGTACTTC
V: TRBV28; size: NA; D: TRBD1; J: TRBJ2-7; CDR3: CASSLPGQLYEQYF; DNA: TGTGCCAGCAGTTTGCCGGGACAGTTATACGAGCAGTACTTC
V: TRBV19; size: NA; D: NA; J: TRBJ1-2; CDR3: CASSIGAGLGYTF; DNA: TGTGCCAGTAGTATAGGTGCAGGGCTTGGCTACACCTTC
V: TRBV18; size: once; D: NA; J: TRBJ1-1; CDR3: CASSPIEGEGTEAFF; DNA: TGTGCCAGCTCACCGATCGAGGGGGAGGGAACTGAAGCTTTCTTT
V: TRBV13; size: NA; D: NA; J: TRBJ1-1; CDR3: CASSLRGSTEAFF; DNA: TGTGCCAGCAGCTTACGAGGGAGCACTGAAGCTTTCTTT
V: TRBV7-9; size: NA; D: TRBD2; J: TRBJ2-5; CDR3: CASSLGTSGSFKETQYF; DNA: TGTGCCAGCAGCTTAGGGACTAGCGGATCTTTTAAAGAGACCCAGTACTTC
V: TRBV13; size: NA; D: TRBD2; J: TRBJ2-1; CDR3: CASSSTGTSGPNEQFF; DNA: TGTGCCAGCAGTTCGACCGGGACTAGCGGCCCCAATGAGCAGTTCTTC
V: TRBV30; size: few; D: NA; J: TRBJ1-5; CDR3: CAWGHGLGQPQHF; DNA: TGTGCCTGGGGCCACGGACTTGGTCAGCCCCAGCATTTT
V: TRBV6-5; size: NA; D: NA; J: TRBJ2-5; CDR3: CASSKATGRETQYF; DNA: TGTGCCAGCAGCAAAGCTACAGGGCGCGAGACCCAGTACTTC
V: TRBV18; size: NA; D: TRBD1; J: TRBJ2-1; CDR3: CASSRQGYNEQFF; DNA: TGTGCCAGCTCACGACAGGGTTACAATGAGCAGTTCTTC
V: TRBV25-1; size: NA; D: NA; J: TRBJ1-5; CDR3: CFPRGNSNQPQHF; DNA: TGTTTCCCCAGGGGAAATAGCAATCAGCCCCAGCATTTT
V: TRBV4-1; size: NA; D: NA; J: TRBJ2-2; CDR3: CASSQGLDTGELFF; DNA: TGCGCCAGCAGCCAAGGACTCGACACCGGGGAGCTGTTTTTT
V: TRBV5-6; size: NA; D: NA; J: TRBJ1-4; CDR3: CASSENIIGNEKLFF; DNA: TGTGCCAGCAGCGAAAATATTATCGGTAATGAAAAACTGTTTTTT
V: TRBV7-9; size: once; D: NA; J: TRBJ2-3; CDR3: CASSSGLLRTDTQYF; DNA: TGTGCCAGCAGCTCGGGACTTCTCCGCACAGATACGCAGTATTTT
V: TRBV10-3; size: NA; D: NA; J: TRBJ2-7; CDR3: CAISEQTYEQYF; DNA: TGTGCCATCAGTGAGCAGACCTACGAGCAGTACTTC
V: TRBV19; size: once; D: TRBD1; J: TRBJ2-2; CDR3: CASRGPSNTGELFF; DNA: TGTGCCAGCAGGGGGCCGTCGAACACCGGGGAGCTGTTTTTT
V: TRBV7-7; size: NA; D: NA; J: TRBJ2-3; CDR3: CASSQRGGGTDTQYF; DNA: TGTGCCAGCAGCCAACGCGGGGGCGGAACAGATACGCAGTATTTT
V: TRBV4-1; size: few; D: NA; J: TRBJ1-2; CDR3: CASSQERGTYGYTF; DNA: TGCGCCAGCAGCCAAGAACGGGGAACCTATGGCTACACCTTC
V: TRBV5-4; size: NA; D: NA; J: TRBJ1-6; CDR3: CASSTRTGGSPLHF; DNA: TGTGCCAGCAGCACCCGGACCGGCGGTTCACCCCTCCACTTT
V: TRBV5-1; size: NA; D: NA; J: TRBJ1-2; CDR3: CASSRGRGVDGYTF; DNA: TGCGCCAGCAGCCGAGGAAGGGGAGTCGATGGCTACACCTTC
V: TRBV5-1; size: NA; D: TRBD1; J: TRBJ1-2; CDR3: CASSLDLGQGNGYTF; DNA: TGCGCCAGCAGCTTGGACTTGGGACAGGGGAATGGCTACACCTTC
V: TRBV11-3; size: NA; D: NA; J: TRBJ2-3; CDR3: CASSFSYRDTQYF; DNA: TGTGCCAGCAGCTTTTCCTACCGAGATACGCAGTATTTT